Shown below are 25 T cell receptor beta chains from a single sample sequenced in a study of cytomegalovirus exposure and HLA in healthy donors. With 60 Vbeta and 13 Jbeta primers, the PCR was carried out. Only in-frame clones appear in the TCRdb table, and some are missing; sequencing was by immunoSEQ multiplex PCR. The repertoire holds 85,000 to 100,000 clones, with 86% as singletons. The sample comprised PBMCs. These receptors all stem from a young man in good health and CMV-seropositive.

This sequence joins TRBV30 and TRBJ1-6; 9 nucleotides agree with TRBD1. Germline-derived CDR1 and CDR2 are GTSNPN and SVGIG (reference sequence). The trim removed 3 bases at V and 8 bases at J, leaving 5 bases unmatched. The CDR3 runs to 14 residues. DNA of the CDR3: TGTGCCTGGAGCGCGGGACAGGGTTATTCACCCCTCCACTTT. Translated: CAWSAGQGYSPLHF.

A single count supports this clone. V is TRBV10-3 and J is TRBJ2-1, with D possibly being TRBD1 (6 bases). The CDR3 consists of 15 residues. Germline assignment: CDR1 ENHRY and CDR2 SYGVKD. V lost 2 bases to trimming and J lost 4 bases, with 12 bases between them. CDR3 sequence: CAISETGTQYNEQFF. For the CDR3, the DNA is TGTGCCATCAGTGAGACCGGGACACAGTACAATGAGCAGTTCTTC.

CDR3 nucleotide sequence: TGTGCCACCAGTGGTGTTAGCGGGAGCTCCTACGAGCAGTACTTC. Its protein is CATSGVSGSSYEQYF. The chain recombines TRBV15 with TRBJ2-7; TRBD2 matches at 9 bases. CDR1 LNHNV and CDR2 YYDKDF come from the germline V gene (reference sequence). CDR3 size: 15 residues. V lost 6 bases and J lost 0; bases outside the gene matches: 6.

This chain connects TRBV5-1 to TRBJ2-7; 11 bases are a match to TRBD1. The ends lost 1 base at V and 5 bases at J; junction bases unmatched: 5. CDR3 length: 15 residues. Looked up from germline, CDR1 is SGHRS and CDR2 is YFSETQ. The CDR3 nucleotides read TGCGCCAGCAGCTTGAAGGGACAGGGGGTTGACGAGCAGTACTTC. The encoded protein is CASSLKGQGVDEQYF. The variable domain in full, with the rest retrieved from reference TRBV5-1 and TRBJ2-7, is KAGVTQTPRYLIKTRGQQVTLSCSPISGHRSVSWYQQTPGQGLQFLFEYFSETQRNKGNFPGRFSGRQFSNSRSEMNVSTLELGDSALYLCASSLKGQGVDEQYFGPGTRLTVT.

This chain links TRBV5-1 with TRBJ2-1; maybe TRBD2 (6 bases). V lost 0 bases to trimming and J lost 4 bases, with 11 bases between them. Germline V gene lookup returns CDR1 SGHRS and CDR2 YFSETQ. The CDR3 has 15 residues. The CDR3 sequence: CASSLAGVVYNEQFF. CDR3 nucleotide sequence: TGCGCCAGCAGCTTGGCGGGAGTGGTTTACAATGAGCAGTTCTTC.

The chain links TRBV5-1 to TRBJ1-3; tentatively, D is TRBD1 (6 bases). CDR3 size: 14 residues. The V end was cut by 4 bases, the J end by 2 bases, with 10 bases between. Germline values: CDR1 SGHRS, CDR2 YFSETQ. CDR3 protein: CASSEGTPGNTIYF. DNA of the CDR3: TGCGCCAGCAGCGAAGGGACACCTGGAAACACCATATATTTT.

The chain links TRBV18 to TRBJ2-3; D is perhaps TRBD1 (6 bases). This CDR3 region has 15 residues. Looked up from germline, CDR1 is KGHSH and CDR2 is LQKENI. The germline V and J ends were trimmed by 5 bases and 2 bases, with 14 bases remaining between them. CDR3 protein: CASSITTGFTDTQYF. CDR3 coding DNA: TGTGCCAGCTCAATAACGACAGGCTTCACAGATACGCAGTATTTT.

This rearrangement joins TRBV5-1 to TRBJ2-1, with D tentatively TRBD2 (5 bases). The CDR3 sequence is 13 residues long. Trimming removed 0 bases from V and 10 bases from J, with 11 bases in between. The germline gives CDR1 SGHRS, CDR2 YFSETQ. As DNA, the CDR3 is TGCGCCAGCAGCTTGGGCGCTAGCAGAGAGCAGTTCTTC. Amino acid sequence: CASSLGASREQFF. Full variable domain (remainder filled in from reference TRBV5-1 and TRBJ2-1): KAGVTQTPRYLIKTRGQQVTLSCSPISGHRSVSWYQQTPGQGLQFLFEYFSETQRNKGNFPGRFSGRQFSNSRSEMNVSTLELGDSALYLCASSLGASREQFFGPGTRLTVL.

The V gene is TRBV30, the J gene TRBJ2-7, with a tentative D call TRBD1 (5 bases). V was trimmed by 0 bases and J by 5 bases, leaving 8 bases between them. The length of the CDR3 is 12 residues. In germline, CDR1 is GTSNPN, CDR2 SVGIG (reference sequence). CDR3 bases: TGTGCCTGGAGTGTCCAGGGCCACGAGCAGTACTTC. Encoded protein: CAWSVQGHEQYF.

The rearrangement joins TRBV2 to TRBJ1-1, with D uncertain. The V end was cut by 0 bases, the J end by 1 base, with 9 bases between. This CDR3 comprises 15 residues. CDR1 and CDR2 from the germline V gene are SNHLY and FYNNEI. CDR3 in DNA: TGTGCCAGCAGTGAAGCGGCCCACAGGAACACTGAAGCTTTCTTT. Translating it yields CASSEAAHRNTEAFF.

The chain recombines TRBV14 with TRBJ2-7, with TRBD2 matching 8 bases. The germline V gene encodes CDR1 SGHDN and CDR2 FVKESK. Germline trimming cut 1 base from V and 3 bases from J; bases unmatched to any gene: 2. This CDR3 is built from 14 residues. CDR3 sequence (DNA): TGTGCCAGCAGCCAAGCGGGAGGGAACTACGAGCAGTACTTC. It encodes CASSQAGGNYEQYF.

The CDR3 DNA sequence: TGTGCCAGCAGTTTATGGGCGGGAGGGCACAATGAGCAGTTCTTC. Translating gives CASSLWAGGHNEQFF. The chain is built from TRBV28 and TRBJ2-1; 9 bases fit TRBD2. The CDR3 covers 15 residues. Germline CDR1 and CDR2: MDHEN and SYDVKM. V shed 0 bases and J 5 bases; nucleotides not matched to a gene: 2.

The rearrangement joins TRBV18 to TRBJ2-5, with D possibly matching TRBD1 (5 bases). CDR3 length: 15 amino acids. Germline CDR1 and CDR2: KGHSH and LQKENI. V was clipped by 0 bases and J by 4 bases, with 12 bases between them. CDR3 sequence: CASSPPGRARETQYF. CDR3 nucleotide sequence: TGTGCCAGCTCACCACCGGGCAGGGCAAGAGAGACCCAGTACTTC.

The chain is built from TRBV6-1 and TRBJ2-3; 11 bases are shared with TRBD1. Trimming took 6 bases from V and 2 from J; bases not matched to a gene: 4. CDR3 length: 15 amino acids. Germline CDR1 reads MNHNS; CDR2 reads SASEGT. The DNA of the CDR3 is TGTGCCAGCAGGGGACAGGGGGGGACCACAGATACGCAGTATTTT. This gives the protein CASRGQGGTTDTQYF.

The chain couples TRBV30 to TRBJ1-3, with D possibly being TRBD1 (5 bases). The CDR3 spans 14 residues. V lost 3 bases and J 5 bases, leaving 14 bases between the germline ends. Germline V lookup: CDR1 GTSNPN, CDR2 SVGIG (reference sequence). DNA of the CDR3: TGTGCCTGGAGGTCCACGGGGGATAGAAACACCATATATTTT. Protein product: CAWRSTGDRNTIYF.

The genes are TRBV5-1 and TRBJ2-5; possibly TRBD1 for D (6 bases). Trimming left V 0 bases short and J 2 bases short, with 14 bases between. Germline V gene sequence: CDR1 SGHRS, CDR2 YFSETQ. The CDR3 covers 16 residues. In nucleotides, the CDR3 is TGCGCCAGCAGCTTGGGCGACAGGAAGGAACAAGAGACCCAGTACTTC. Translating it yields CASSLGDRKEQETQYF.

The chain carries TRBV19 and TRBJ2-1; 8 nucleotides match TRBD2. The V segment lost 8 bases and the J segment 3 bases; nucleotides outside the gene matches: 24. Per the germline V gene, CDR1 is LNHDA and CDR2 is SQIVND (reference sequence). The CDR3 has 20 amino acids. The CDR3 loop reads CASAGARGGRHRSGYNEQFF. The CDR3 nucleotides read TGTGCCAGTGCCGGGGCCAGGGGCGGGAGGCACCGCTCGGGCTACAATGAGCAGTTCTTC. The full variable domain, completed using reference TRBV19 and TRBJ2-1, is DGGITQSPKYLFRKEGQNVTLSCEQNLNHDAMYWYRQDPGQGLRLIYYSQIVNDFQKGDIAEGYSVSREKKESFPLTVTSAQKNPTAFYLCASAGARGGRHRSGYNEQFFGPGTRLTVL.

V usage is TRBV28 and J usage is TRBJ2-2; 8 bases are a match to TRBD2. Germline loops: CDR1 MDHEN, CDR2 SYDVKM. There are 15 residues in the CDR3. Trimming took 4 bases from V and 6 from J; bases not matched to a gene: 7. CDR3 in amino acids: CASSSAGDGSGELFF. The CDR3, as DNA: TGTGCCAGCAGTTCAGCGGGAGATGGCTCCGGGGAGCTGTTTTTT. Combining the CDR3 with reference TRBV28 and TRBJ2-2 gives the whole variable domain DVKVTQSSRYLVKRTGEKVFLECVQDMDHENMFWYRQDPGLGLRLIYFSYDVKMKEKGDIPEGYSVSREKKERFSLILESASTNQTSMYLCASSSAGDGSGELFFGEGSRLTVL.

J is TRBJ2-1 and V is TRBV5-8, with D perhaps TRBD2 (5 bases). Germline loops: CDR1 SGHTS, CDR2 YDEGEE. Between the trimmed V and J ends, which lost 0 bases and 0 bases, there was a span of 13 bases. This CDR3 region has 17 residues. The DNA for the CDR3 is TGTGCCAGCAGCTTGGATGAGCGAGGGTTCTCCTACAATGAGCAGTTCTTC. Translated: CASSLDERGFSYNEQFF.

This clone appeared once. This chain links TRBV5-1 with TRBJ2-7; 11 bases align to TRBD1. Germline V gene data show CDR1 as SGHRS and CDR2 as YFSETQ. The CDR3 is 16 amino acids. The V and J ends lost 3 bases and 7 bases, in that order; junction bases with no gene match: 12. The CDR3 DNA follows: TGCGCCAGCAGCTCGACTTCCCTGGACAGGGGGCAAGAGCAGTACTTC. Translating gives CASSSTSLDRGQEQYF.

V usage is TRBV5-1 and J usage is TRBJ1-1, with D perhaps matching TRBD1 (6 bases). The ends were cut back, 0 bases at V and 3 bases at J, with 12 bases in the middle. The germline CDR1 and CDR2 sequences are SGHRS and YFSETQ. This CDR3 region has 15 residues. The CDR3 spells CASSLVIGGDTEAFF. CDR3 coding DNA: TGCGCCAGCAGCTTGGTTATAGGGGGAGACACTGAAGCTTTCTTT.

This chain links TRBV5-1 with TRBJ1-2; 8 bases line up with TRBD1. CDR3 length equals 13 residues. Per germline, CDR1 SGHRS and CDR2 YFSETQ. The J segment lost 8 bases and the V segment lost 4 bases, leaving 7 bases of the junction unmatched. The CDR3 spells CASSRTGPDGYTF. CDR3 sequence (DNA): TGCGCCAGCAGCAGGACAGGGCCGGACGGCTACACCTTC.

The rearrangement links TRBV27 to TRBJ2-1; possible D gene TRBD2, 5 bases. The CDR3 has 16 residues. Germline loops: CDR1 MNHEY, CDR2 SMNVEV (reference sequence). Trimming took 2 bases from V and 2 from J, leaving 13 bases between them. The chain's CDR3 is CASSLRRRSAYNEQFF. The CDR3 coding sequence is TGTGCCAGCAGTTTAAGAAGGAGGTCAGCCTACAATGAGCAGTTCTTC.

The chain recombines TRBV7-2 with TRBJ2-1, with a tentative D call TRBD2 (6 bases). V was shortened by 6 bases and J by 7 bases, with 22 bases between the two germline ends. There are 16 residues in the CDR3. CDR1 is SGHTA, CDR2 FQGNSA, per germline. CDR3 in amino acids: CASRRVIGSLGNEQFF. CDR3 sequence (DNA): TGTGCCAGCAGGAGGGTTATCGGGAGTTTAGGAAATGAGCAGTTCTTC. The whole variable domain, remainder taken from reference TRBV7-2 and TRBJ2-1, is GAGVSQSPSNKVTEKGKDVELRCDPISGHTALYWYRQSLGQGLEFLIYFQGNSAPDKSGLPSDRFSAERTGGSVSTLTIQRTQQEDSAVYLCASRRVIGSLGNEQFFGPGTRLTVL.

Regarding this clone: At one end, the junction sequence differs from germline, possibly due to a read error. The chain recombines TRBV11-2 with TRBJ2-1, with 9 nucleotides matching TRBD1. The CDR3 runs 13 residues. From germline, CDR1 is SGHAT and CDR2 FQNNGV. The CDR3 is CASSLQTGQGTVF. The CDR3 DNA follows: TGTGCCAGCAGCTTACAGACCGGACAGGGGACGGTCTTC.